This T cell receptor (beta chain) was identified during a study of molecular identifiers for immune sequencing clone quantification. Whole-study findings and limits: Clones with over 20 RNA copies captured over 98% of effector molecules but under 1% of naive ones. One cell's worth of spiked Jurkat TCR RNA was reportedly detectable among about a million naive cells. Underestimation of highly expanded clone sizes could arise where identical TCR molecules share a barcode.

TCRdb analysed the PCR reads with MiXCR anew, one entry per CDR3 protein. The sample shows 55,000 to 75,000 distinct CDR3 sequences, about 18% of them seen only once. This CDR3 is built from 17 residues. V lost 0 bases, J lost 2 bases, and 15 bases lay in between. Germline CDR1 and CDR2: LGHDT and YNNKEL (reference sequence). This clonotype is categorized as medium-sized. Its specificity is unknown. Sequencing was performed on naive CD8+ T cells from blood, with Jurkat cell RNA spiked in. The sample's subset: FACS-sorted CD8+CD4-CCR7+CD45RA+ naive T cells. V is TRBV3-1 and J is TRBJ2-3; D possibly uses TRBD1 or TRBD2 (6 bases each). The sequence derives from a human donor in good health. Some libraries in this study had Jurkat cell RNA spiked in. The CDR3 loop reads CASSQDRGRLTTDTQYF. The CDR3 nucleotides are TGTGCCAGCAGCCAAGATCGGGGGCGGTTAACCACAGATACGCAGTATTTT.